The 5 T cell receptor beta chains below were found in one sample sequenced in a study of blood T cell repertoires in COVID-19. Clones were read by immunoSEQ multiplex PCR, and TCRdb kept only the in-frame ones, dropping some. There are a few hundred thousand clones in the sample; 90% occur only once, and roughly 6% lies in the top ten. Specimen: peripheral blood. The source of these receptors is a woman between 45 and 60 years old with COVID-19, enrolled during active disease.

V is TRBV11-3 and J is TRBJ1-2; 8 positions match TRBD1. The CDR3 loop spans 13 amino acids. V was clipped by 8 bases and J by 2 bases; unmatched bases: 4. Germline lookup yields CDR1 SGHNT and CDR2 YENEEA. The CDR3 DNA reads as TGTGCCAGCCAAGACAGGGGAAACTATGGCTACACCTTC. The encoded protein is CASQDRGNYGYTF.

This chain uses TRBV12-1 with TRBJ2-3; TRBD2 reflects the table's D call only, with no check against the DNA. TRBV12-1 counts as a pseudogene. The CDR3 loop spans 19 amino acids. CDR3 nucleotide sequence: TGTGCCAGCAGCAACCAGGGACTAGCGGGGACTACTAGCACAGATACGCAGTATTTT. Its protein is CASSNQGLAGTTSTDTQYF.

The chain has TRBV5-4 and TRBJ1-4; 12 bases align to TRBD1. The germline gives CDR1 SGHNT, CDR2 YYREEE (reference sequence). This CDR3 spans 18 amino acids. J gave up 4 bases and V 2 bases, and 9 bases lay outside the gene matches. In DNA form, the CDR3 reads TGTGCCAGCAGCTTTTTCCCGGGACAGGGGGCTAATAATGAAAAACTGTTTTTT. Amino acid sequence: CASSFFPGQGANNEKLFF.

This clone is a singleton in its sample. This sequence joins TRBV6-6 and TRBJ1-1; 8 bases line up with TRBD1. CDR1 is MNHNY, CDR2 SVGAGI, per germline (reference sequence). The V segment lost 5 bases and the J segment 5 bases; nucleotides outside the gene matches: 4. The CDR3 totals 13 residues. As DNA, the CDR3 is TGTGCCAGCAGTAGCAGGGGGCGAACTGAAGCTTTCTTT. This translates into CASSSRGRTEAFF.

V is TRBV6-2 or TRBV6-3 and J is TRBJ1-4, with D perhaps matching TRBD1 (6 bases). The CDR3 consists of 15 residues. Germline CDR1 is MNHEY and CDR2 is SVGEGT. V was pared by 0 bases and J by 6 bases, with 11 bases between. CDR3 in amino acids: CASSYSGHVDEKLFF. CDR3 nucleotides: TGTGCCAGCAGTTACTCGGGACATGTCGATGAAAAACTGTTTTTT.